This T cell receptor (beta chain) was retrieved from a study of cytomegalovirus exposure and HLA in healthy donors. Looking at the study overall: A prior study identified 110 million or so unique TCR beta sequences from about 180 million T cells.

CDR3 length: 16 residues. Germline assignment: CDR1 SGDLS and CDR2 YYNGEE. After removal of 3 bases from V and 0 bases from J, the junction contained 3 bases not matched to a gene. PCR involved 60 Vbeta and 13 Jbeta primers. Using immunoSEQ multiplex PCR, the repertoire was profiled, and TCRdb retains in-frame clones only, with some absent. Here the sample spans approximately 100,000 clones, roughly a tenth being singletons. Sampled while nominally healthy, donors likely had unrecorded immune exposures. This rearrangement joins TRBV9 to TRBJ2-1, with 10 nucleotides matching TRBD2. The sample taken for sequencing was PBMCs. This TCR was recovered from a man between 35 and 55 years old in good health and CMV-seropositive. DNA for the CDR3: TGTGCCAGCAGCGCTTCTAGCGGGAGCTCCTACAATGAGCAGTTCTTC. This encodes CASSASSGSSYNEQFF.